What follows are 23 T cell receptor beta chains derived from one specimen sequenced in a study of T cells after yellow fever vaccination. TCRdb redid the calling of the 5' RACE reads with MiXCR, one entry per CDR3 protein. The sample shows under 500,000 distinct CDR3 sequences, about 19% of them seen only once. The sequenced sample was PBMCs, obtained before the yellow fever booster vaccination. These receptor sequences come from a man between 18 and 29 years old who received the YFV17D yellow fever vaccine.

CDR3 in amino acids: CASSLGGSGVYQPQHF. In DNA, the CDR3 is TGTGCCAGCAGCTTAGGGGGATCGGGAGTCTATCAGCCCCAGCATTTT. The chain is built from TRBV11-2 and TRBJ1-5; D is undetermined. Trimming pared 1 base from V and 5 bases from J, leaving 15 bases between. The length of the CDR3 is 16 residues. Per the germline V gene, CDR1 is SGHAT and CDR2 is FQNNGV.

The chain uses TRBV5-1 and TRBJ2-3; either TRBD1 or TRBD2 may supply D (5 bases each). Germline V gene data show CDR1 as SGHRS and CDR2 as YFSETQ. This CDR3 is 14 amino acids long. V gave up 4 bases and J gave up 2 bases, with 11 bases separating them. This CDR3 is CASSPGPHTDTQYF. CDR3 sequence (DNA): TGCGCCAGCAGCCCGGGACCTCACACAGATACGCAGTATTTT.

The table lists this clonotype with a few counts. J is TRBJ2-7 and V is TRBV13; possibly TRBD1 for D (5 bases). The CDR3 spans 15 residues. V lost 5 bases and J lost 0, with 14 bases in between. CDR1 is PRHDT and CDR2 is FYEKMQ in the germline V gene (reference sequence). The CDR3 here is CASSATGEDSYEQYF. CDR3 in DNA: TGTGCCAGCAGCGCAACAGGCGAGGACTCCTACGAGCAGTACTTC.

The chain couples TRBV6-1 to TRBJ1-4; D is undetermined. The germline V and J ends were trimmed by 2 bases and 0 bases, with 7 bases remaining between them. This CDR3 comprises 15 residues. CDR1 and CDR2 from the germline V gene are MNHNS and SASEGT. The CDR3 sequence is CASSEFSATNEKLFF. CDR3 sequence (DNA): TGTGCCAGCAGTGAATTCAGTGCAACTAATGAAAAACTGTTTTTT.

A few counts support this clonotype. The chain links TRBV6-2 or TRBV6-3 to TRBJ2-7, with TRBD1 as a possible D gene (6 bases). This CDR3 has 13 residues. V was trimmed by 8 bases and J by 5 bases, leaving 16 bases between them. CDR1 MNHEY and CDR2 SVGEGT come from the germline V gene. In nucleotides, the CDR3 is TGTGCCAGCCGACAGGCCGGAGGAGACGAGCAGTACGTC. Protein sequence: CASRQAGGDEQYV.

V is TRBV2 and J is TRBJ1-5, with D possibly being TRBD1 (5 bases). Trimming shortened V by 9 bases and J by 5 bases, and 11 bases separated the two germline ends. CDR1 is SNHLY, CDR2 FYNNEI, per germline. This CDR3 has 12 amino acids. The CDR3 DNA sequence: TGTGCCAGTGGGACGGAATATCAGCCCCAGCATTTT. Amino acids: CASGTEYQPQHF.

This clonotype occurred once. The chain is built from TRBV20-1 and TRBJ1-5; D is undetermined. The CDR3 runs to 14 residues. Trimming cost V 3 bases and J 3 bases, with 12 bases left between them. CDR1 and CDR2 (germline): DFQATT, SNEGSKA (reference sequence). CDR3 DNA: TGCAGTGCTAGGGTGGGCAGCATCAATCAGCCCCAGCATTTT. Its protein is CSARVGSINQPQHF.

This clonotype was detected a few times. The chain joins TRBV4-1 to TRBJ2-3; 8 bases agree with TRBD2. From germline, CDR1 is MGHRA and CDR2 YSYEKL. Trimming at V came to 3 bases and at J to 4 bases, leaving 15 bases not matched to a gene. CDR3 length equals 18 residues. CDR3 in DNA: TGCGCCAGCAGCCACCGTTCCGGGGGGGGGTTTACGGCAGATACGCAGTATTTT. Translated, it gives CASSHRSGGGFTADTQYF.

In DNA form, the CDR3 reads TGTGCCAGCAGTTTAGCGCTGTCCACTGAAGCTTTCTTT. The encoded protein is CASSLALSTEAFF. The chain joins TRBV12-3 or TRBV12-4 to TRBJ1-1; D not resolved. Trimming took off 0 bases at V and 4 bases at J, with 6 bases between the two ends. CDR3 size: 13 residues.

This clonotype was counted at least ten times. The genes are TRBV5-1 and TRBJ1-2; D gene unclear. Germline V lookup: CDR1 SGHRS, CDR2 YFSETQ. V was cut by 4 bases and J by 7 bases, with 11 bases left in between. The CDR3 sequence is 12 residues long. CDR3 DNA: TGCGCCAGCAGCGGCGTCCCGGGTGGCTACACCTTC. Translating it yields CASSGVPGGYTF.

This clonotype appeared a few times. This chain joins TRBV29-1 and TRBJ2-3; a possible D gene is TRBD2 (6 bases). The germline gives CDR1 SQVTM, CDR2 ANQGSEA. Trimming took off 3 bases at V and 5 bases at J, with 9 bases between the two ends. The CDR3 extends over 12 amino acids. CDR3 sequence reads: CSVDGGRDTQYF. CDR3 nucleotide sequence: TGCAGCGTTGACGGGGGAAGAGATACGCAGTATTTT.

This clonotype was seen a few times. The gene calls are TRBV20-1 and TRBJ2-3; a weak D match, TRBD2 (6 bases). CDR3 length equals 14 residues. CDR1 DFQATT and CDR2 SNEGSKA come from the germline V gene (reference sequence). V shed 6 bases and J shed 0 bases, with 13 bases lying between them. The CDR3 region is CSADSGTSTDTQYF. For the CDR3, the DNA is TGCAGTGCCGATAGCGGTACTAGCACAGATACGCAGTATTTT.

This clonotype was found a few times. V and J are TRBV7-8 and TRBJ2-7, with a weak D call TRBD1 (6 bases). The ends were cut back, 6 bases at V and 3 bases at J, with 18 bases in the middle. The CDR3 is 15 amino acids. Germline V gene sequence: CDR1 SGHVS, CDR2 FQNEAQ. CDR3 sequence reads: CASRDFGTPSYEQYF. For the CDR3, the DNA is TGTGCCAGCAGAGATTTCGGGACACCTAGCTACGAGCAGTACTTC.

The rearrangement uses TRBV28 and TRBJ1-2; 7 bases are a match to TRBD1. J was trimmed by 7 bases and V by 3 bases; bases with no gene match: 8. Germline values: CDR1 MDHEN, CDR2 SYDVKM. This CDR3 spans 14 amino acids. In DNA, the CDR3 is TGTGCCAGCAGTTTCTTACCGGGACAGTCTGGCTACACCTTC. It codes for CASSFLPGQSGYTF.

This clonotype came up a few times. The J gene is TRBJ2-1, the V gene TRBV11-2; 8 bases align to TRBD1. The CDR3 has 14 amino acids. Germline CDR1 and CDR2: SGHAT and FQNNGV. V lost 4 bases to trimming and J lost 3 bases; unmatched junction nucleotides: 2. The CDR3 protein is CASSSTGDYNEQFF. The CDR3 nucleotides are TGTGCCAGCAGCTCGACAGGGGACTACAATGAGCAGTTCTTC.

The chain combines TRBV5-1 with TRBJ2-3, with D unclear. The V gene lost 0 bases and the J gene lost 12 bases, with 14 bases spanning the gap. CDR1 and CDR2 from the germline V gene are SGHRS and YFSETQ. The CDR3 is 13 residues long. CDR3 coding DNA: TGCGCCAGCAGCTTGGAGGCCAAACCCTCCCAGTATTTT. As protein: CASSLEAKPSQYF. The complete variable domain, with remaining parts taken from reference TRBV5-1 and TRBJ2-3, reads KAGVTQTPRYLIKTRGQQVTLSCSPISGHRSVSWYQQTPGQGLQFLFEYFSETQRNKGNFPGRFSGRQFSNSRSEMNVSTLELGDSALYLCASSLEAKPSQYFGPGTRLTVL.

The chain carries TRBV11-2 and TRBJ2-2; D is perhaps TRBD1 or TRBD2 (6 bases each). The CDR3 spans 16 residues. In germline, CDR1 is SGHAT, CDR2 FQNNGV. V lost 1 base and J 4 bases, leaving 13 bases between the germline ends. CDR3: CASSLVGGAGTGELFF. The CDR3 DNA reads as TGTGCCAGCAGCTTAGTCGGGGGCGCCGGCACCGGGGAGCTGTTTTTT. The full variable domain, in which reference TRBV11-2 and TRBJ2-2 provide the parts outside the CDR3, is EAGVAQSPRYKIIEKRQSVAFWCNPISGHATLYWYQQILGQGPKLLIQFQNNGVVDDSQLPKDRFSAERLKGVDSTLKIQPAKLEDSAVYLCASSLVGGAGTGELFFGEGSRLTVL.

There are a few counts of this clonotype. V is TRBV27 and J is TRBJ1-3; weak D call: TRBD1 (5 bases). Germline CDR1 MNHEY, CDR2 SMNVEV (reference sequence). This CDR3 has 17 residues. V lost 2 bases and J 7 bases, leaving 21 bases between the germline ends. The CDR3 loop is CASSLIARVLFVNTIYF. CDR3 DNA: TGTGCCAGCAGTTTAATCGCCAGGGTTTTGTTTGTGAACACCATATATTTT.

This clonotype was seen only a few times. The chain carries TRBV5-1 and TRBJ2-3; 8 bases are a match to TRBD2. V lost 1 base to trimming and J lost 0 bases; unmatched junction nucleotides: 4. CDR1 and CDR2 from the germline V gene are SGHRS and YFSETQ. The CDR3 runs to 16 residues. CDR3 sequence (DNA): TGCGCCAGCAGCTTGACTAGCGGTGGGAGCACAGATACGCAGTATTTT. Protein sequence: CASSLTSGGSTDTQYF.

At least ten counts were recorded for this clonotype. The chain couples TRBV4-1 to TRBJ2-1; 10 bases line up with TRBD2. V lost 4 bases to trimming and J lost 8 bases; unmatched junction nucleotides: 8. The CDR3 covers 15 residues. CDR1 and CDR2 from the germline V gene are MGHRA and YSYEKL. CDR3 bases: TGCGCCAGCAGCCCCGAGCGGGGGGGCCTCTATGAGCAGTTCTTC. Translated: CASSPERGGLYEQFF.

This clonotype showed up just a few times. J is TRBJ1-5 and V is TRBV12-3 or TRBV12-4; tentatively, D is TRBD1 (5 bases). There are 12 residues in the CDR3. The V end was cut by 6 bases, the J end by 8 bases, with 11 bases between. The CDR3 nucleotides read TGTGCCAGCAGCCCAGACAGTGAGCCCCAGCATTTT. Translated: CASSPDSEPQHF.

The chain combines TRBV4-2 with TRBJ1-2; no clear D gene. Per germline, CDR1 LGHNA and CDR2 YNFKEQ. Trimming took off 6 bases at V and 8 bases at J, with 16 bases between the two ends. This CDR3 has 13 amino acids. CDR3 DNA sequence: TGTGCCAGCAGTCCCAATTTGGGCGGAGGCTACACCTTC. Its protein is CASSPNLGGGYTF.

The chain joins TRBV5-4 to TRBJ2-5; 7 bases align to TRBD2. The trim removed 0 bases at V and 1 base at J, leaving 9 bases unmatched. Germline V gene data show CDR1 as SGHNT and CDR2 as YYREEE (reference sequence). The CDR3 is made up of 17 amino acids. CDR3 amino acids: CASSLAFDLAAQETQYF. The CDR3 region has the DNA TGTGCCAGCAGCTTGGCCTTCGATCTAGCGGCCCAAGAGACCCAGTACTTC. Based on the CDR3 plus reference TRBV5-4 and TRBJ2-5, the full variable domain is ETGVTQSPTHLIKTRGQQVTLRCSSQSGHNTVSWYQQALGQGPQFIFQYYREEENGRGNFPPRFSGLQFPNYSSELNVNALELDDSALYLCASSLAFDLAAQETQYFGPGTRLLVL.